The 24 T cell receptor beta chains below come from one sample, sequenced in a study of shared clonotypes between healthy human individuals. The repertoire was sequenced with immunoSEQ multiplex PCR; TCRdb's copy has only in-frame clones and lacks some. The data show roughly 2.2 million clones, approximately 95% seen once. The sequencing input was naive CD4+ T cells from PBMCs. Subset in this sample: CD45RA+ positively selected. These receptors were taken from a man in his late teens or twenties in good health. Some clones in this sample may be carry-over from other donors' samples.

About this clone: This sample includes further DNA sequences coding for the same CDR3. The rearrangement links TRBV5-1 to TRBJ2-7; TRBD1 matches 9 bases. CDR1 is SGHRS and CDR2 is YFSETQ in the germline V gene. The CDR3 runs to 15 residues. Unmatched junction bases numbered 2, after V lost 0 bases and J lost 1 base. The CDR3 loop is CASSLVQGASYEQYF. CDR3 coding DNA: TGCGCCAGCAGCTTGGTACAGGGGGCTTCCTACGAGCAGTACTTC.

The V gene is TRBV15, the J gene TRBJ1-5, with D hard to call. Germline lookup yields CDR1 LNHNV and CDR2 YYDKDF (reference sequence). V lost 8 bases, J lost 1 base, and 15 bases lay in between. The CDR3 has 15 residues. CDR3 loop: CATCHSLGSNQPQHF. The CDR3 nucleotides are TGTGCCACCTGTCACAGTTTGGGGAGCAATCAGCCCCAGCATTTT.

The CDR3 loop reads CASSLPGINEQYF. For the CDR3, the DNA is TGTGCCAGCAGCTTGCCGGGGATTAACGAGCAGTACTTC. This chain connects TRBV5-6 to TRBJ2-7; D may be TRBD2 (5 bases). This CDR3 has 13 residues. The ends were cut back, 1 base at V and 5 bases at J, with 10 bases in the middle. Looked up from germline, CDR1 is SGHDT and CDR2 is YYEEEE.

The chain links TRBV7-2 to TRBJ2-6; 10 bases are a match to TRBD2. With V trimmed by 5 bases and J by 1 base, 2 bases remained unmatched. The CDR3 extends over 16 amino acids. The germline gives CDR1 SGHTA, CDR2 FQGNSA. Here the CDR3 reads CASSLLAGSGANVLTF. The CDR3 region has the DNA TGTGCCAGCAGCCTACTAGCGGGATCTGGGGCCAACGTCCTGACTTTC.

For the CDR3, the DNA is TGTGCCATCAAAGTGGGGCTAAAGAACACCGGGGAGCTGTTTTTT. Translated, it gives CAIKVGLKNTGELFF. V gene TRBV28 combines with J gene TRBJ2-2; D possibly corresponds to TRBD1 (5 bases). The CDR3 runs to 15 residues. Per the germline V gene, CDR1 is MDHEN and CDR2 is SYDVKM. Trimming removed 10 bases from V and 1 base from J, with 16 bases in between.

CDR3 coding DNA: TGTGCCATCAGTGAGAACCGGGACAGGGGCCACGAGCAGTACTTC. Protein sequence: CAISENRDRGHEQYF. The rearrangement links TRBV10-3 to TRBJ2-7, with 10 bases fitting TRBD1. The germline V gene encodes CDR1 ENHRY and CDR2 SYGVKD. The CDR3 is 15 residues long. Trimming took 2 bases from V and 5 from J; bases not matched to a gene: 6.

The chain uses TRBV9 and TRBJ2-1; D gene unclear. V dropped 0 bases and J dropped 10 bases, with 14 bases sitting between them. CDR3 length equals 14 residues. CDR1 and CDR2 from the germline V gene are SGDLS and YYNGEE. In nucleotides, the CDR3 is TGTGCCAGCAGCGTAGATTGGGGTGCGCGGGAGCAGTTCTTC. Translated, it gives CASSVDWGAREQFF.

The genes are TRBV5-4 and TRBJ2-2; tentatively, D is TRBD2 (5 bases). The germline V and J ends were trimmed by 4 bases and 0 bases, with 13 bases remaining between them. There are 16 residues in the CDR3. The germline CDR1 and CDR2 sequences are SGHNT and YYREEE (reference sequence). CDR3 sequence reads: CASSRAGLANTGELFF. CDR3 nucleotides: TGTGCCAGCAGCCGGGCGGGTCTAGCGAACACCGGGGAGCTGTTTTTT.

The chain couples TRBV2 to TRBJ1-2; perhaps TRBD1 as D (6 bases). V gave up 3 bases and J gave up 3 bases, with 11 bases separating them. CDR3 length equals 14 residues. CDR1 and CDR2 from the germline V gene are SNHLY and FYNNEI. In nucleotides, the CDR3 is TGTGCCAGCAGTGATCGGGGGGCCGACTATGGCTACACCTTC. As protein: CASSDRGADYGYTF.

The rearrangement links TRBV5-6 to TRBJ2-3, with 10 bases identical to TRBD2. The CDR3 spans 16 residues. V shed 6 bases, J shed 0 bases, and the junction held 7 bases outside the gene matches. Germline V gene data show CDR1 as SGHDT and CDR2 as YYEEEE. The CDR3 here is CASKATGLASTDTQYF. CDR3 in DNA: TGTGCCAGCAAAGCGACGGGACTAGCGAGCACAGATACGCAGTATTTT.

This rearrangement joins TRBV7-8 to TRBJ2-7; the match to TRBD2 covers 7 bases. The CDR3 contains 15 residues. Germline CDR1 is SGHVS and CDR2 is FQNEAQ. The J segment lost 2 bases and the V segment lost 0 bases, leaving 4 bases of the junction unmatched. The CDR3 region has the DNA TGTGCCAGCAGCTTAGCCGGGAGGCTCACCTACGAGCAGTACTTC. Its translation is CASSLAGRLTYEQYF.

This clone appeared once. CDR3 sequence reads: CASSFTLSQNIQYF. Written as DNA, the CDR3 is TGTGCCAGCAGTTTCACTCTCTCCCAAAACATTCAGTACTTC. The V gene is TRBV28, the J gene TRBJ2-4, with D uncertain. The V gene's germline CDR1 is MDHEN and CDR2 SYDVKM. The CDR3 extends over 14 amino acids. V gave up 3 bases and J gave up 5 bases, with 11 bases separating them.

The chain employs TRBV10-3 and TRBJ2-7; 10 nucleotides align to TRBD1. Germline trimming cut 4 bases from V and 6 bases from J; bases unmatched to any gene: 0. This CDR3 has 12 amino acids. Looked up from germline, CDR1 is ENHRY and CDR2 is SYGVKD. In nucleotides, the CDR3 is TGTGCCATCAGTGGGACAGGGGGCGAGCAGTACTTC. Translation: CAISGTGGEQYF.

The V gene is TRBV27, the J gene TRBJ2-5, with 8 positions matching TRBD1. The CDR3 covers 14 residues. Germline V gene sequence: CDR1 MNHEY, CDR2 SMNVEV (reference sequence). V gave up 6 bases and J gave up 5 bases; unmatched junction bases: 8. CDR3 nucleotide sequence: TGTGCCAGCAGAGTCCCAGGGGGCCGGGAGACCCAGTACTTC. Translation: CASRVPGGRETQYF.

The chain is built from TRBV5-1 and TRBJ1-2, with D perhaps TRBD1 (5 bases). Germline loops: CDR1 SGHRS, CDR2 YFSETQ. The CDR3 is 14 amino acids. Trimming took 4 bases from V and 5 from J, leaving 15 bases between them. The DNA of the CDR3 is TGCGCCAGCAGCACCGAGCCCAGGGATTATGGCTACACCTTC. Amino acids: CASSTEPRDYGYTF.

V is TRBV2 and J is TRBJ2-3, with D possibly being TRBD1 (6 bases). The germline V gene encodes CDR1 SNHLY and CDR2 FYNNEI. The CDR3 spans 15 residues. V lost 8 bases to trimming and J lost 0 bases, with 15 bases between them. CDR3 protein: CASPDSLVSTDTQYF. The CDR3 DNA sequence: TGTGCCAGCCCGGACAGCCTAGTTAGCACAGATACGCAGTATTTT.

This clone was picked up one time. This chain connects TRBV28 to TRBJ1-2; 7 bases are shared with TRBD1. Unmatched junction bases numbered 15, after V lost 6 bases and J lost 8 bases. The CDR3 runs 15 residues. Looked up from germline, CDR1 is MDHEN and CDR2 is SYDVKM. CDR3 coding DNA: TGTGCCAGCAGGGGTGGAGGGGGCGAAGTAAGAGGCTACACCTTC. Translating it yields CASRGGGGEVRGYTF.

The V call is TRBV5-1, the J call TRBJ1-4, with D unclear. This CDR3 is built from 14 residues. In germline, CDR1 is SGHRS, CDR2 YFSETQ. The V end lost 8 bases, the J end lost 0 bases, and 11 bases lay between the germline ends. CDR3 bases: TGCGCCAGTCGGCCGGTAGCAACTAATGAAAAACTGTTTTTT. It codes for CASRPVATNEKLFF.

The rearrangement uses TRBV7-3 and TRBJ2-3, with 11 bases that match TRBD2. The CDR3 is 16 amino acids. Germline assignment: CDR1 SGHTA and CDR2 FQGTGA. J lost 1 base, V lost 3 bases, and 3 bases had no gene match. As DNA, the CDR3 is TGTGCCAGCAGCTTCACTAGCGGGAGTGGCACAGATACGCAGTATTTT. It specifies CASSFTSGSGTDTQYF. Drawing the rest from reference TRBV7-3 and TRBJ2-3, the complete variable domain is GAGVSQTPSNKVTEKGKYVELRCDPISGHTALYWYRQSLGQGPEFLIYFQGTGAADDSGLPNDRFFAVRPEGSVSTLKIQRTERGDSAVYLCASSFTSGSGTDTQYFGPGTRLTVL.

The rearrangement uses TRBV30 and TRBJ1-2; D is perhaps TRBD1 (6 bases). Germline values: CDR1 GTSNPN, CDR2 SVGIG (reference sequence). V shed 5 bases and J shed 0 bases, with 10 bases lying between them. The CDR3 is 13 residues long. CDR3 coding DNA: TGTGCCTGGTCGACAGGAGCTAACTATGGCTACACCTTC. Amino acids: CAWSTGANYGYTF.

CDR3 protein: CASSLYKPADTQYF. For the CDR3, the DNA is TGTGCCAGCAGCTTATATAAACCAGCAGATACGCAGTATTTT. V and J are TRBV7-2 and TRBJ2-3, with D uncertain. V dropped 2 bases and J dropped 4 bases, with 10 bases sitting between them. Germline V gene data show CDR1 as SGHTA and CDR2 as FQGNSA. This CDR3 has 14 residues.

The chain employs TRBV28 and TRBJ1-4; possibly TRBD1 for D (6 bases). The CDR3 length is 18 residues. The V end was cut by 5 bases, the J end by 8 bases, with 27 bases between. CDR1 and CDR2 from the germline V gene are MDHEN and SYDVKM. CDR3 nucleotides: TGTGCCAGCAGTGTGCCCGGGACACCGCCTAGGGGGTCGGAAAAACTGTTTTTT. Translation: CASSVPGTPPRGSEKLFF.

The chain is built from TRBV9 and TRBJ2-5; 13 bases match TRBD2. Trimming took 0 bases from V and 1 from J; bases not matched to a gene: 6. CDR3 length equals 18 residues. CDR1 and CDR2 (germline): SGDLS, YYNGEE. In DNA, the CDR3 is TGTGCCAGCAGCGTAGGAAGACTAGCGGGAGGACTCCAAGAGACCCAGTACTTC. Its protein is CASSVGRLAGGLQETQYF.

The chain links TRBV19 to TRBJ1-5; D remains unclear. Trimming removed 10 bases from V and 8 bases from J, with 18 bases in between. Germline lookup yields CDR1 LNHDA and CDR2 SQIVND (reference sequence). This CDR3 has 13 residues. Here the CDR3 reads CATRAPSGEPQHF. Here the CDR3 DNA reads TGTGCCACTCGAGCGCCCTCCGGGGAGCCCCAGCATTTT. The full variable domain, its missing parts supplied by reference TRBV19 and TRBJ1-5, is DGGITQSPKYLFRKEGQNVTLSCEQNLNHDAMYWYRQDPGQGLRLIYYSQIVNDFQKGDIAEGYSVSREKKESFPLTVTSAQKNPTAFYLCATRAPSGEPQHFGDGTRLSIL.